The present TCR beta chain was sequenced within a study of T cell clusters in autoimmune cytopenias. Across the whole study: The median distinct TRB clonotype count was about 2,400 per sample, from a median approximately 52,000 reads. Study findings and constraints: TRB repertoire shifts in secondary cytopenia and chronic lymphocytic leukemia mostly reflected lymphoma, not autoimmunity.

TRB was amplified from around 0.25 ug of peripheral blood genomic DNA per sample. The CDR3 spans 16 residues. The V gene's germline CDR1 is DFQATT and CDR2 SNEGSKA (reference sequence). As regards this clonotype: Its specificity is unknown.

One tube held mixed TRB-A and TRB-B primer pools for touch-down PCR. TCRdb re-called the multiplex PCR reads; one entry per CDR3 protein, DNA not given. This repertoire includes approximately 9,100 distinct CDR3 sequences. This chain uses TRBV20-1 with TRBJ1-5. Sample: peripheral blood. This clonotype was obtained from a human donor with an autoimmune cytopenia or autoimmune hepatitis (not recorded which). The CDR3 region is CSARGQGIGSNQPQHF.